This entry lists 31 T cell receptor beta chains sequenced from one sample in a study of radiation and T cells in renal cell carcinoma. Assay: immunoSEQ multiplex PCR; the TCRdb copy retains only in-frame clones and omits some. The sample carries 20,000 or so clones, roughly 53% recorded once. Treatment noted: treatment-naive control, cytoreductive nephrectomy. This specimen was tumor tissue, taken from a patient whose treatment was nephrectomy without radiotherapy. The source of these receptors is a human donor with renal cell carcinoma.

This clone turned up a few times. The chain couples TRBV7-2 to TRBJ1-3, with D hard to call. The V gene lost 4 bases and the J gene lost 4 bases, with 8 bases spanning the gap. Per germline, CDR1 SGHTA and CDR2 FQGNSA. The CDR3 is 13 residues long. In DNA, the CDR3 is TGTGCCAGCAGCTCTTGGGAAGGAAACACCATATATTTT. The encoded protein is CASSSWEGNTIYF.

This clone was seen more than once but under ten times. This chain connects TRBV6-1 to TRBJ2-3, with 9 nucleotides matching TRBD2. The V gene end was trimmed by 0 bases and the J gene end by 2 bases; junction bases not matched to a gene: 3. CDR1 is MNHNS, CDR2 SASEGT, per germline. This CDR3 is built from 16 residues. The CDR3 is CASSEAGGGATDTQYF. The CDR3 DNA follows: TGTGCCAGCAGTGAAGCGGGCGGGGGGGCCACAGATACGCAGTATTTT.

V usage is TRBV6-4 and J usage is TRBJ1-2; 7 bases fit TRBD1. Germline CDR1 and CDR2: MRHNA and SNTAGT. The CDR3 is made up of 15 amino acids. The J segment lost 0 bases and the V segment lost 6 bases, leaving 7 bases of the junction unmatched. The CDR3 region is CASSATGATNYGYTF. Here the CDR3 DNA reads TGTGCCAGCAGCGCAACAGGGGCAACTAACTATGGCTACACCTTC.

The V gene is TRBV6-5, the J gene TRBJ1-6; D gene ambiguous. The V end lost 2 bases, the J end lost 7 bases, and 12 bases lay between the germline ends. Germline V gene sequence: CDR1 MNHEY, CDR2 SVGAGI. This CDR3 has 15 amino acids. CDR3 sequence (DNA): TGTGCCAGCAGTTACGGGGAGATGGAAAATTCACCCCTCCACTTT. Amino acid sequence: CASSYGEMENSPLHF.

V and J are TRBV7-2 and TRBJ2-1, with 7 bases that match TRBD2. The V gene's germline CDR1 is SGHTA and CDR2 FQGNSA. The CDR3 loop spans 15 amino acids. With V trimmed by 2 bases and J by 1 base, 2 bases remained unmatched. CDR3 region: CASSLMGGSYNEQFF. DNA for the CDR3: TGTGCCAGCAGCTTAATGGGGGGGTCCTACAATGAGCAGTTCTTC.

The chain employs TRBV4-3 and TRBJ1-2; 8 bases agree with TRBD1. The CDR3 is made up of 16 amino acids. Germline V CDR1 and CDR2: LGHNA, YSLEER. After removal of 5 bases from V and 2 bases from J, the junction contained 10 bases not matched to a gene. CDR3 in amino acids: CASSIQGAGVNYGYTF. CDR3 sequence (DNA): TGCGCCAGCAGCATTCAGGGGGCAGGGGTAAACTATGGCTACACCTTC.

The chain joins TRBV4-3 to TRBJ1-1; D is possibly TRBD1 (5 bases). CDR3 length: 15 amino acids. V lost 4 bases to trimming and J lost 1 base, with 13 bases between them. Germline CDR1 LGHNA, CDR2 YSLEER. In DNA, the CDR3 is TGCGCCAGCAGCCGGACGAGGGGAGGGAACACTGAAGCTTTCTTT. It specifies CASSRTRGGNTEAFF.

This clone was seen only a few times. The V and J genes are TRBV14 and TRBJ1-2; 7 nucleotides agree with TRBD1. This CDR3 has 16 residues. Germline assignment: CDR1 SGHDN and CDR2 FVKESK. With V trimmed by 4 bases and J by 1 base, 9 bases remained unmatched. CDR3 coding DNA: TGTGCCAGCAGCCCCCCCGGGACAGAATTTAACTATGGCTACACCTTC. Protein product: CASSPPGTEFNYGYTF.

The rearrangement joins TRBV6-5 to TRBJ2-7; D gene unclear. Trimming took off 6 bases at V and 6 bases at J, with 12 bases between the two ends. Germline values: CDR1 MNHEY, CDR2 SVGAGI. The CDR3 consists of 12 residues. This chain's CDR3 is CASRTGPREQYF. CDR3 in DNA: TGTGCCAGCAGAACTGGACCACGCGAGCAGTACTTC.

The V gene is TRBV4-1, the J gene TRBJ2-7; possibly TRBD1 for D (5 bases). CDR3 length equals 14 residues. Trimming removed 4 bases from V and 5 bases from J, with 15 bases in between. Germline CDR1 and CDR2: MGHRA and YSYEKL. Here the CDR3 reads CASSLTRGSHEQYF. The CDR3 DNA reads TGCGCCAGCAGCCTCACAAGGGGTTCCCACGAGCAGTACTTC.

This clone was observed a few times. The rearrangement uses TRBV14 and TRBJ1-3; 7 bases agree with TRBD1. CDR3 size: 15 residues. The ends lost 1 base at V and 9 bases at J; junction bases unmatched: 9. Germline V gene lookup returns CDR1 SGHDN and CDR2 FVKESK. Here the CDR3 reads CASSQGQGSGVTIYF. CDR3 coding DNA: TGTGCCAGCAGCCAAGGACAGGGAAGTGGAGTCACCATATATTTT.

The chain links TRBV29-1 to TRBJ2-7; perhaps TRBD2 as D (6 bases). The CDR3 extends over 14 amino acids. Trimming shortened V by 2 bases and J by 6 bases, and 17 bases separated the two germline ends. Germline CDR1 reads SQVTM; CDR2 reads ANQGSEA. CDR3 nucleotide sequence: TGCAGCGTTGAAACGGGGGTGGATGTCTCCGAGCAGTACTTC. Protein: CSVETGVDVSEQYF.

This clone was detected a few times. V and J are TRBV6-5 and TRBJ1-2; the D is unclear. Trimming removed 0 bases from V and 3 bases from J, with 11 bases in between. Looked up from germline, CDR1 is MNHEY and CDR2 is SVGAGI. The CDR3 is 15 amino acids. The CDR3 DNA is TGTGCCAGCAGTTACTCGCGAAGTGTAGACTATGGCTACACCTTC. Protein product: CASSYSRSVDYGYTF.

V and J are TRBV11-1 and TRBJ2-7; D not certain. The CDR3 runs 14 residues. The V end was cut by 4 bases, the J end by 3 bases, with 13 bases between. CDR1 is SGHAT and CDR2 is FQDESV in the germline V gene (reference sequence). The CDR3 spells CASSSFGLDYEQYF. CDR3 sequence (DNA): TGTGCCAGCAGCTCATTTGGGCTCGACTACGAGCAGTACTTC.

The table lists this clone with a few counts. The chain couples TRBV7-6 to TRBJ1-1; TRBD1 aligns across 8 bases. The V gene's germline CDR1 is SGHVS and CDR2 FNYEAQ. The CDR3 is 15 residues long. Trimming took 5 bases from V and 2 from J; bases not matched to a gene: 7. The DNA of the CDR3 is TGTGCCAGCAGCCCGCGACAGGGGCTTAACACTGAAGCTTTCTTT. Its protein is CASSPRQGLNTEAFF.

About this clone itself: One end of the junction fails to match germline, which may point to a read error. CDR3: CASSLALVASGSDAQYF. CDR3 coding DNA: TGCGCCAGCAGCTTGGCCTTGGTAGCTAGCGGGTCAGATGCGCAGTATTTT. V usage is TRBV5-1 and J usage is TRBJ2-3, with TRBD2 matching 8 bases. The CDR3 runs to 17 residues. Germline values: CDR1 SGHRS, CDR2 YFSETQ.

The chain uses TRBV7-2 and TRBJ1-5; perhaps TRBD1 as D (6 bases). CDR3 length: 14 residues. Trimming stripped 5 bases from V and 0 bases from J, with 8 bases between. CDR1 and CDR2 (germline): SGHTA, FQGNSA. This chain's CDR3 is CASSRQVSNQPQHF. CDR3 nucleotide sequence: TGTGCCAGCAGCCGACAGGTTAGCAATCAGCCCCAGCATTTT.

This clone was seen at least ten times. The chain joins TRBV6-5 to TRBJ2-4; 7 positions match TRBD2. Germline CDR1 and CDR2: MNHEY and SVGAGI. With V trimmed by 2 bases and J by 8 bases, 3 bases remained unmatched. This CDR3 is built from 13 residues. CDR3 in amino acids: CASSYDGRYIQYF. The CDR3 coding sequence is TGTGCCAGCAGTTACGACGGGAGGTACATTCAGTACTTC.

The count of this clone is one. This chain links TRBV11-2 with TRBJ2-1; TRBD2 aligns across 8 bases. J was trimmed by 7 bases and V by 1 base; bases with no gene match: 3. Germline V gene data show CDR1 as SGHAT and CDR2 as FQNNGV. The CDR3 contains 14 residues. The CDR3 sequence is CASSLAGGPNEQFF. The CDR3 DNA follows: TGTGCCAGCAGCTTAGCGGGGGGGCCGAATGAGCAGTTCTTC.

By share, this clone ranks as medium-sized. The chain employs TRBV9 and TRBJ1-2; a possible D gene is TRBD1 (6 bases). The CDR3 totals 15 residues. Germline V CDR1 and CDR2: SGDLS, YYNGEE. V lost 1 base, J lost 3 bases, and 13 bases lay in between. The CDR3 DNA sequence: TGTGCCAGCAGCGTACCATTTACAGGGTACTATGGCTACACCTTC. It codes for CASSVPFTGYYGYTF.

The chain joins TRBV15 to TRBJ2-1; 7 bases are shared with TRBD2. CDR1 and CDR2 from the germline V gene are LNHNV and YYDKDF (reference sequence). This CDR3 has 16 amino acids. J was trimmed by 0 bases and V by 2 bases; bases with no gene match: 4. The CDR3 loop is CATSRPGGFSYNEQFF. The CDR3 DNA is TGTGCCACCAGCAGACCCGGGGGGTTCTCCTACAATGAGCAGTTCTTC.

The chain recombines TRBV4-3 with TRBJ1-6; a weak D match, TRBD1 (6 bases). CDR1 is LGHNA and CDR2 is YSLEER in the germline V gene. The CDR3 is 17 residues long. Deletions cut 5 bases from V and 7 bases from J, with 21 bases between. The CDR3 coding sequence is TGCGCCAGCAGCGAGGCTATGGGAGGGGACACGAATTCACCCCTCCACTTT. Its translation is CASSEAMGGDTNSPLHF.

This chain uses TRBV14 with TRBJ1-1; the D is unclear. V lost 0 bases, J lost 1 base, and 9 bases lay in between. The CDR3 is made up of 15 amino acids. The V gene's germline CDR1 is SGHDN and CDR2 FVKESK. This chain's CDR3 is CASSQDWAANTEAFF. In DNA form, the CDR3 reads TGTGCCAGCAGCCAAGATTGGGCAGCGAACACTGAAGCTTTCTTT.

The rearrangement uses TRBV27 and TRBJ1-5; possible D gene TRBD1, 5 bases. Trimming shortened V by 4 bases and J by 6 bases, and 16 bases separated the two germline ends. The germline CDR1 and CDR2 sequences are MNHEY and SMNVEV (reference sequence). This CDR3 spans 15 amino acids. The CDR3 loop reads CASSSRVTDGQPQHF. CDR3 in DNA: TGTGCCAGCAGTTCACGGGTGACAGACGGTCAGCCCCAGCATTTT.

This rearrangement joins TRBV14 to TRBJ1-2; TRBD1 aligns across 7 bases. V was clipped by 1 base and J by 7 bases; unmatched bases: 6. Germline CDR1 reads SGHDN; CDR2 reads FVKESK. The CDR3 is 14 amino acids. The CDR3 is CASSQAGGFGGYTF. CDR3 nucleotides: TGTGCCAGCAGCCAAGCAGGGGGGTTCGGTGGCTACACCTTC.

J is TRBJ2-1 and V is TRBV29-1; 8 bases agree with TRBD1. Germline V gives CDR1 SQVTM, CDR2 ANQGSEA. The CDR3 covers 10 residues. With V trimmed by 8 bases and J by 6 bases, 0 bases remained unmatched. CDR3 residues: CSTGGNEQFF. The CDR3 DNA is TGCAGCACAGGGGGCAATGAGCAGTTCTTC.

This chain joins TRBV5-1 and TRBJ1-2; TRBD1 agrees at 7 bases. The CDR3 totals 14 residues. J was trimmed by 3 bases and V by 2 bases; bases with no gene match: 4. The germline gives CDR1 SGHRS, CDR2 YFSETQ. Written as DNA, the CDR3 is TGCGCCAGCAGCTTAGGCGACAGGGACTATGGCTACACCTTC. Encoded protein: CASSLGDRDYGYTF.

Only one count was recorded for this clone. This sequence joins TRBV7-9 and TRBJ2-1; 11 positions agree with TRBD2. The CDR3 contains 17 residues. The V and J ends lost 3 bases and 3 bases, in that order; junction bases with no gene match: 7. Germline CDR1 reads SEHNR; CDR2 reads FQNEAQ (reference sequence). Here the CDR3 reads CASSFSGTSGRYNEQFF. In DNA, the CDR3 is TGTGCCAGCAGCTTCTCCGGGACTAGCGGCCGCTACAATGAGCAGTTCTTC.

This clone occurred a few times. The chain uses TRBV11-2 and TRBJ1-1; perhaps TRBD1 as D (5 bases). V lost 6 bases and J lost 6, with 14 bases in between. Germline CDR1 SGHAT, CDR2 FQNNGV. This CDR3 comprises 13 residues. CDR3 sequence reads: CASSPGIGAEAFF. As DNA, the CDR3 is TGTGCCAGCAGTCCAGGGATCGGAGCTGAAGCTTTCTTT.

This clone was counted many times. Here the CDR3 reads CASLKGQPNTEAFF. The CDR3 nucleotides are TGTGCCAGCCTGAAGGGGCAGCCGAACACTGAAGCTTTCTTT. The chain joins TRBV6-1 to TRBJ1-1; TRBD1 is a possible D gene (5 bases). The CDR3 loop spans 14 amino acids. Germline-derived CDR1 and CDR2 are MNHNS and SASEGT. Trimming left V 8 bases short and J 1 base short, with 14 bases between.

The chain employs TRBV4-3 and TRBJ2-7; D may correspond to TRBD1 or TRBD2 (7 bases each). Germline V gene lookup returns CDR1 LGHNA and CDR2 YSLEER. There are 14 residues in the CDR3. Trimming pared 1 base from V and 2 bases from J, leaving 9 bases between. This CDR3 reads CASSQAGGAYEQYF. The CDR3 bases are TGCGCCAGCAGCCAAGCAGGGGGGGCCTACGAGCAGTACTTC.